This entry describes one TCR beta chain. The antigen is unknown. This record comes from a study of cytomegalovirus exposure and HLA in healthy donors. Repertoires were generated with immunoSEQ multiplex PCR, while TCRdb's copy carries only in-frame clones and drops some. The sample yields nearly 200,000 clones, around 80% seen once. The donors were in the approximately 130-subject validation cohort; that cohort was separate from the approximately 730-subject first cohort. General study points: In vitro checks showed that three CMV-associated chains really do target CMV antigens. A subsequent analysis found that TCR clusters from the first cohort also tended to co-occur in the 110 or so validation repertoires, with around 94% of cluster scores above 0.

Sequenced sample: PBMCs. This sequence originates from a woman between 25 and 40 years old in good health and CMV-seropositive.

This CDR3 is CASSPRPGMPRAQYF. The CDR3 nucleotides are TGTGCCAGCAGTCCCCGCCCCGGGATGCCGCGGGCCCAGTACTTC. V gene TRBV6-1 combines with J gene TRBJ2-5; D may be TRBD2 (5 bases). The CDR3 loop spans 15 amino acids. Trimming left V 5 bases short and J 9 bases short, with 22 bases between. Germline CDR1 reads MNHNS; CDR2 reads SASEGT.